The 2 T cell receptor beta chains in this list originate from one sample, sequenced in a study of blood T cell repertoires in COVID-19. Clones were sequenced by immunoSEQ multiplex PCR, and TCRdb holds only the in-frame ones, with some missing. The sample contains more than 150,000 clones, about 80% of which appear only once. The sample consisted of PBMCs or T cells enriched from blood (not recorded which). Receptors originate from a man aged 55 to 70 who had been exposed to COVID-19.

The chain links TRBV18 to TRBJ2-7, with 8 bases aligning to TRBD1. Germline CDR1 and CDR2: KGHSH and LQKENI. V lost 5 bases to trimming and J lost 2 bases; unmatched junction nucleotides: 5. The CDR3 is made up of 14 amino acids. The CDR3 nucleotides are TGTGCCAGCTCAGGACAGGGTTCCACCTACGAGCAGTACTTC. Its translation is CASSGQGSTYEQYF.

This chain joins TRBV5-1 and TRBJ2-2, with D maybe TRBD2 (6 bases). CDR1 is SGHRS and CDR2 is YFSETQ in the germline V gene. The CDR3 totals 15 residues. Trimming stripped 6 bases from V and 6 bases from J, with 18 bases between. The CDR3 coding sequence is TGCGCCAGCACGATAGCCGGAGGGGCGGCCGGGGAGCTGTTTTTT. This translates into CASTIAGGAAGELFF.